This T cell receptor beta chain was found in a study of blood T cell repertoires in COVID-19. For the study at large: From the United States, Italy and Spain came samples of acute and convalescent COVID-19.

Germline lookup yields CDR1 ENHRY and CDR2 SYGVKD. V lost 3 bases and J lost 0; bases outside the gene matches: 9. The CDR3 spans 19 residues. The sample holds a few counts of this clone. Individuals drawn from some 25 US areas were roughly 18 to 100 years old. In Cohort 3, a recovered donor had either two negative PCRs, clearance, or symptom resolution. In the authors' methods: Estimates of nucleated cell counts were drawn from the amplification of reference gene primers. The assay was immunoSEQ multiplex PCR, and TCRdb's table has in-frame clones only and misses some. Clone size and V and J calls were adopted from that table, with D and trimming inferred from the DNA. The sample yields 200,000 to 250,000 clones, about 84% seen once.

This receptor was obtained from a man aged 55 to 69 who had recovered from COVID-19. Sequencing was done on a sample of PBMCs or T cells enriched from blood (not recorded which). The chain joins TRBV10-3 to TRBJ2-6, with 9 nucleotides matching TRBD1. The CDR3 here is CAISEGKGTGFSGANVLTF. The CDR3, as DNA: TGTGCCATCAGTGAAGGGAAAGGGACAGGGTTCTCTGGGGCCAACGTCCTGACTTTC.